Shown below are 5 T cell receptor beta chains from a single sample sequenced in a study of technical replicates of blood from a handful of donors. TCRdb's copy holds only in-frame clones and misses some; the assay was immunoSEQ multiplex PCR. The repertoire holds 80,000 or so clones, with 95% to 98% as singletons. Sequenced material: T cells isolated from PBMCs. Receptor source: a human donor in good health.

The chain is built from TRBV28 and TRBJ2-7, with D tentatively TRBD1 (6 bases). The CDR3 covers 14 residues. Germline V lookup: CDR1 MDHEN, CDR2 SYDVKM. Trimming stripped 3 bases from V and 2 bases from J, with 11 bases between. The CDR3 DNA sequence: TGTGCCAGCAGTTTCGGACAGAAACCCTACGAGCAGTACTTC. This codes for CASSFGQKPYEQYF.

The table lists this clone with a count of one. The gene calls are TRBV7-6 and TRBJ2-2, with 7 bases aligning to TRBD2. V was pared by 2 bases and J by 3 bases, with 9 bases of the junction left unmatched. The germline gives CDR1 SGHVS, CDR2 FNYEAQ. This CDR3 has 17 amino acids. CDR3 in DNA: TGTGCCAGCAGCTTACTCCGGGCTAGCGGATACACCGGGGAGCTGTTTTTT. The encoded protein is CASSLLRASGYTGELFF.

The J gene is TRBJ2-7, the V gene TRBV10-3; D perhaps matches TRBD2 (5 bases). This CDR3 spans 13 amino acids. Deletions cut 2 bases from V and 2 bases from J, with 7 bases between. Per germline, CDR1 ENHRY and CDR2 SYGVKD. The DNA of the CDR3 is TGTGCCATCAGTGAGACCGGGACCTACGAGCAGTACTTC. This gives the protein CAISETGTYEQYF.

The chain employs TRBV5-4 and TRBJ2-7, with 7 bases aligning to TRBD2. This CDR3 is built from 16 residues. CDR1 and CDR2 from the germline V gene are SGHNT and YYREEE (reference sequence). The ends lost 0 bases at V and 0 bases at J; junction bases unmatched: 6. CDR3 region: CASSLAASGGSYEQYF. CDR3 in DNA: TGTGCCAGCAGCTTGGCCGCTAGCGGAGGCTCCTACGAGCAGTACTTC.

V is TRBV4-1 and J is TRBJ2-5, with 16 bases identical to TRBD2. V gave up 0 bases and J gave up 4 bases; unmatched junction bases: 2. This CDR3 comprises 17 residues. Germline CDR1 reads MGHRA; CDR2 reads YSYEKL. The CDR3 loop reads CASSQEGTSGRGETQYF. CDR3 bases: TGCGCCAGCAGCCAAGAAGGGACTAGCGGGAGGGGAGAGACCCAGTACTTC.